This T cell receptor beta chain was captured by sequencing in a study of shared clonotypes between healthy human individuals. CDR3 length: 13 residues. CDR1 is MNHNS and CDR2 is SASEGT in the germline V gene. V was cut by 5 bases and J by 6 bases, with 13 bases left in between. Generated by immunoSEQ multiplex PCR, the TCRdb table keeps only in-frame clones and is missing some. This sample carries 980,000 or so clones, 76% of them seen once, and the ten largest clones take about 1.5%. The TCR originated in a young man in good health. The gene calls are TRBV6-1 and TRBJ1-2, with D possibly matching TRBD1 (5 bases). The sequenced sample was memory CD4+ T cells sorted from blood. Specified subset: CD45RA-negative fraction. This CDR3 reads CASSYTAGHGYTF. The CDR3 DNA sequence: TGTGCCAGCAGTTATACCGCAGGGCATGGCTACACCTTC.